This paragraph covers one TCR beta chain sequence. Its antigen is unidentified. TCRdb's table, derived via immunoSEQ multiplex PCR, lists solely in-frame clones and lacks some. This sample has tens of thousands of clones; about 90% occur once, and the top ten carry less than 5.5%. These data originate in a study of T cell responses to AZD1222 COVID-19 vaccine. Trimming shortened V by 5 bases and J by 2 bases, and 7 bases separated the two germline ends. Germline loops: CDR1 MNHEY, CDR2 SVGEGT. The CDR3 contains 13 residues. General study points: Repertoires were obtained solely post-peak T cell response. Most donors were white British and more were female, and clonal diversity was possibly underestimated.

Sequenced material: peripheral blood, taken on day 0 of MenACWY control vaccination. The TCR was taken from an adult in good health. The chain links TRBV6-2 or TRBV6-3 to TRBJ1-3, with a possible D match to TRBD1 (5 bases). In DNA form, the CDR3 reads TGTGCCAGCAGTCGGGGGACTGGAAACACCATATATTTT. Its translation: CASSRGTGNTIYF.